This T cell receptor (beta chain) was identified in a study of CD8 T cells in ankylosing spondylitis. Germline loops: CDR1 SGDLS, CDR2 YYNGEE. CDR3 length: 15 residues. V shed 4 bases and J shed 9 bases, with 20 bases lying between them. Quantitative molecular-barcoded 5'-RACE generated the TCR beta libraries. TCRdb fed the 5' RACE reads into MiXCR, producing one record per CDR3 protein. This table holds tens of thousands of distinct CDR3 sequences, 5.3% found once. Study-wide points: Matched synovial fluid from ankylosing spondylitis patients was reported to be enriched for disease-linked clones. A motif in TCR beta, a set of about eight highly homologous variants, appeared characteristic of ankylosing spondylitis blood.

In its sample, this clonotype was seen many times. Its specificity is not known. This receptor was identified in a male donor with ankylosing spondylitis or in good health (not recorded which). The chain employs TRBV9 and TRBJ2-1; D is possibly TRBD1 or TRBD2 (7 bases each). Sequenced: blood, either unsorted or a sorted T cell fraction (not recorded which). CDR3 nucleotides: TGTGCCAGCAGCACTCGTGCAGGGGGGGCTTCTGAGCAGTTCTTC. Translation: CASSTRAGGASEQFF.